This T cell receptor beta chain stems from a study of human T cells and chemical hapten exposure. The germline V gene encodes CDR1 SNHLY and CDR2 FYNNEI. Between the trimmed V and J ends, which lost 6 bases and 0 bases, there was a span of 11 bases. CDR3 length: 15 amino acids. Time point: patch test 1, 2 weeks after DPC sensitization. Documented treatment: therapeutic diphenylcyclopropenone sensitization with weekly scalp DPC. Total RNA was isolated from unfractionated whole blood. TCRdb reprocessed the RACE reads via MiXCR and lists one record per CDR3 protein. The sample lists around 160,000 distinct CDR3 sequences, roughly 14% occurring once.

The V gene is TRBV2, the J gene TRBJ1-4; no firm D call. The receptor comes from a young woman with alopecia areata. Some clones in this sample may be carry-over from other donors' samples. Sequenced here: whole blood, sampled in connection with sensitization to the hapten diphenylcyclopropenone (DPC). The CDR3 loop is CASRQTHATNEKLFF. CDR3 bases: TGTGCCAGCAGACAGACCCATGCAACTAATGAAAAACTGTTTTTT.